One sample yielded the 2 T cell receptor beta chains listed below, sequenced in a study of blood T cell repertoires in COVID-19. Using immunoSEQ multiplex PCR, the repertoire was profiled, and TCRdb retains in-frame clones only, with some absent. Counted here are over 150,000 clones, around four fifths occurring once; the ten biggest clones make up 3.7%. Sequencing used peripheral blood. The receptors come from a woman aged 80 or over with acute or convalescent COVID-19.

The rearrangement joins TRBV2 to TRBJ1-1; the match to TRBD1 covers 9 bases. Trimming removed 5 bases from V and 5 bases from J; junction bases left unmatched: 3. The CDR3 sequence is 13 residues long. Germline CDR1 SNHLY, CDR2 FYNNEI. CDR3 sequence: CASSLQGATEAFF. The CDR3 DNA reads TGTGCCAGCAGTCTACAGGGGGCAACTGAAGCTTTCTTT. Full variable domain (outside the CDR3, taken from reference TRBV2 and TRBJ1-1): EPEVTQTPSHQVTQMGQEVILRCVPISNHLYFYWYRQILGQKVEFLVSFYNNEISEKSEIFDDQFSVERPDGSNFTLKIRSTKLEDSAMYFCASSLQGATEAFFGQGTRLTVV.

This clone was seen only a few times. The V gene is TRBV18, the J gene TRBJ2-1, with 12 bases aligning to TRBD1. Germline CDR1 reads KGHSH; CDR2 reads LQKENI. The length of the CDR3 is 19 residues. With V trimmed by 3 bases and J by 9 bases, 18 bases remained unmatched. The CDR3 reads CASSPQGQGASGEGSEQFF. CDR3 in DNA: TGTGCCAGCTCACCGCAGGGACAGGGGGCTAGCGGCGAGGGGAGTGAGCAGTTCTTC.